The clone carrying this T cell receptor beta chain was detected many times. The antigen is undetermined. TCRdb fed the 5' RACE reads into MiXCR, producing one record per CDR3 protein. The profile shows around 250,000 distinct CDR3 sequences, 18% of them singletons. The sample is drawn from a study of CD8 T cells in ankylosing spondylitis. Notes on the study in general: Existing reports had already noted some motif variants in reactive arthritis synovial fluid and blood.

The V and J ends lost 1 base and 5 bases respectively, with 13 bases between them. The CDR3 runs 15 residues. This chain connects TRBV12-3 or TRBV12-4 to TRBJ2-3; no definite D call. This TCR was recovered from a male donor with ankylosing spondylitis or in good health (not recorded which). Material for sequencing was blood, either unsorted or a sorted T cell fraction (not recorded which). CDR3 sequence (DNA): TGTGCCAGCAGTTTAGGGGCCTTCGGCAGAGATACGCAGTATTTT. Residues: CASSLGAFGRDTQYF.